The next 27 T cell receptor beta chains were all read from a single sample in a study of immune reconstitution after stem cell transplant in scleroderma. TCRdb reanalysed the RT-PCR reads using MiXCR and keeps one entry per CDR3 protein. This table has 5,000 to 6,500 distinct CDR3 sequences, under 8.5% appearing once. The specimen was collected before or after autologous hematopoietic stem cell transplantation (not recorded which). These receptors were collected from a male donor with systemic sclerosis.

This clonotype has just a few counts. V is TRBV7-9 and J is TRBJ2-4, with 11 positions matching TRBD1. CDR3 length: 13 residues. Per the germline V gene, CDR1 is SEHNR and CDR2 is FQNEAQ (reference sequence). Losses at the gene ends were 6 bases for V and 9 bases for J; bases not matched to a gene: 4. Here the CDR3 reads CASSSGQGGIQYF. The CDR3 DNA reads as TGTGCCAGCAGTTCGGGACAGGGGGGCATTCAGTACTTC.

By sample share, this clonotype is medium-sized. The V call is TRBV18, the J call TRBJ2-5, with D tentatively TRBD1 or TRBD2 (6 bases each). Germline CDR1 is KGHSH and CDR2 is LQKENI. The CDR3 is 14 amino acids. V lost 5 bases and J lost 2, with 12 bases in between. The CDR3 region is CASSAGHTQETQYF. The CDR3 DNA reads as TGTGCCAGCTCAGCGGGACATACTCAAGAGACCCAGTACTTC. Using reference TRBV18 and TRBJ2-5 for the parts outside the CDR3, the full variable domain is NAGVMQNPRHLVRRRGQEARLRCSPMKGHSHVYWYRQLPEEGLKFMVYLQKENIIDESGMPKERFSAEFPKEGPSILRIQQVVRGDSAAYFCASSAGHTQETQYFGPGTRLLVL.

This chain uses TRBV7-2 with TRBJ1-3; possible D gene TRBD1, 5 bases. The CDR3 loop spans 15 amino acids. Germline V gives CDR1 SGHTA, CDR2 FQGNSA. V dropped 2 bases and J dropped 4 bases, with 12 bases sitting between them. In DNA form, the CDR3 reads TGTGCCAGCAGCTTACAGCAGGGAACAGGAAACACCATATATTTT. This codes for CASSLQQGTGNTIYF.

V and J are TRBV6-5 and TRBJ2-7; TRBD1 agrees at 11 bases. The germline gives CDR1 MNHEY, CDR2 SVGAGI. The V segment lost 6 bases and the J segment 0 bases; nucleotides outside the gene matches: 10. This CDR3 region has 17 residues. As DNA, the CDR3 is TGTGCCAGCAGCCGAAGCGCCGGGACAGGGGGCTCCTACGAGCAGTACTTC. It translates to CASSRSAGTGGSYEQYF.

The chain joins TRBV6-5 to TRBJ2-1; 10 bases match TRBD2. The ends lost 5 bases at V and 7 bases at J; junction bases unmatched: 11. Germline assignment: CDR1 MNHEY and CDR2 SVGAGI. This CDR3 region has 16 residues. CDR3 DNA: TGTGCCAGCAGTCCGTCTAGCGGGGGCCACGGGAATGAGCAGTTCTTC. Translating gives CASSPSSGGHGNEQFF.

This clonotype is deemed medium-sized (0.01 to 0.1%). In DNA, the CDR3 is TGCAGCGTTGAAATTATACCACAGGGTTCCGTCGCCGGGGAGCTGTTTTTT. It encodes CSVEIIPQGSVAGELFF. The rearrangement links TRBV29-1 to TRBJ2-2; perhaps TRBD1 as D (6 bases). The length of the CDR3 is 17 residues. V was shortened by 2 bases and J by 6 bases, with 22 bases between the two germline ends. Germline loops: CDR1 SQVTM, CDR2 ANQGSEA.

This clonotype has a handful of counts. This chain uses TRBV20-1 with TRBJ2-1; TRBD2 might be the D (6 bases). The V end lost 6 bases, the J end lost 5 bases, and 17 bases lay between the germline ends. Germline CDR1 is DFQATT and CDR2 is SNEGSKA (reference sequence). The CDR3 extends over 14 amino acids. The CDR3 sequence is CSARRESFHNEQFF. In DNA, the CDR3 is TGCAGTGCCAGACGGGAGTCCTTTCACAATGAGCAGTTCTTC.

V and J are TRBV5-1 and TRBJ2-3; either TRBD1 or TRBD2 may supply D (5 bases each). V was pared by 5 bases and J by 4 bases, with 11 bases between. The V gene's germline CDR1 is SGHRS and CDR2 YFSETQ. The CDR3 is 13 amino acids. The chain's CDR3 is CASRRGGPDTQYF. The CDR3, as DNA: TGCGCCAGCAGGAGGGGCGGGCCAGATACGCAGTATTTT.

By sample fraction, this clonotype is medium-sized. The V call is TRBV5-1, the J call TRBJ2-7; 7 positions match TRBD1. Germline V gene data show CDR1 as SGHRS and CDR2 as YFSETQ. The J segment lost 4 bases and the V segment lost 0 bases, leaving 4 bases of the junction unmatched. This CDR3 has 14 residues. CDR3 DNA: TGCGCCAGCAGCTTGGAGTCAGGGGGTTACGAGCAGTACTTC. Translation: CASSLESGGYEQYF.

This chain links TRBV12-3 or TRBV12-4 with TRBJ2-1; D perhaps matches TRBD1 (6 bases). The V end was cut by 4 bases, the J end by 0 bases, with 10 bases between. The CDR3 has 15 amino acids. CDR3 sequence (DNA): TGTGCCAGCAGTTCGGACAGTAGCTCCTACAATGAGCAGTTCTTC. It translates to CASSSDSSSYNEQFF.

The chain links TRBV30 to TRBJ1-1; no clear D gene. In germline, CDR1 is GTSNPN, CDR2 SVGIG (reference sequence). Trimming cost V 0 bases and J 11 bases, with 16 bases left between them. The CDR3 has 13 amino acids. CDR3 protein: CAWSVPNSPMAFF. The CDR3 DNA is TGTGCCTGGAGTGTACCTAACAGCCCCATGGCTTTCTTT.

This sequence joins TRBV7-9 and TRBJ1-5; 10 nucleotides agree with TRBD1. The CDR3 is 15 residues long. Trimming cost V 4 bases and J 9 bases; bases outside gene matches: 9. Germline V gene data show CDR1 as SEHNR and CDR2 as FQNEAQ (reference sequence). This CDR3 reads CASSSKGTGAGPQHF. The CDR3 coding sequence is TGTGCCAGCAGCTCTAAAGGGACAGGGGCTGGGCCCCAGCATTTT. Together with reference TRBV7-9 and TRBJ1-5, the CDR3 gives the full variable domain: DTGVSQNPRHKITKRGQNVTFRCDPISEHNRLYWYRQTLGQGPEFLTYFQNEAQLEKSRLLSDRFSAERPKGSFSTLEIQRTEQGDSAMYLCASSSKGTGAGPQHFGDGTRLSIL.

CDR3 coding DNA: TGCGCCAGCAGCTTTAGCGGAGATACGCAGTATTTT. This codes for CASSFSGDTQYF. This chain joins TRBV5-1 and TRBJ2-3, with D tentatively TRBD2 (6 bases). The germline V gene encodes CDR1 SGHRS and CDR2 YFSETQ. V was cut by 2 bases and J by 5 bases, with 6 bases left in between. The CDR3 runs 12 residues.

By share, this clonotype ranks as medium-sized (0.01 to 0.1%). This sequence joins TRBV28 and TRBJ2-7; D possibly corresponds to TRBD1 (5 bases). Trimming shortened V by 6 bases and J by 0 bases, and 18 bases separated the two germline ends. Germline V gene data show CDR1 as MDHEN and CDR2 as SYDVKM. CDR3 size: 16 residues. CDR3 bases: TGTGCCAGCAGCCCCCCGACAGCCCGAAGCTCCTACGAGCAGTACTTC. Protein: CASSPPTARSSYEQYF.

By proportion, this clonotype is medium-sized. The chain links TRBV10-3 to TRBJ1-4; the D gene is possibly TRBD1 (5 bases). The germline CDR1 and CDR2 sequences are ENHRY and SYGVKD. V lost 3 bases to trimming and J lost 7 bases, with 9 bases between them. The length of the CDR3 is 13 residues. CDR3 sequence reads: CAISDWDGEKLFF. CDR3 DNA sequence: TGTGCCATCAGTGATTGGGACGGTGAAAAACTGTTTTTT.

This clonotype is labeled as medium-sized. The gene calls are TRBV19 and TRBJ1-5; D is uncertain. V was clipped by 5 bases and J by 0 bases, with 23 bases between them. The germline V gene encodes CDR1 LNHDA and CDR2 SQIVND (reference sequence). CDR3 size: 19 residues. The CDR3, as DNA: TGTGCCAGTAGTTCGAGAACCCCGACAAGGAAGTTTAGCAATCAGCCCCAGCATTTT. This encodes CASSSRTPTRKFSNQPQHF.

This clonotype is medium-sized in the sample. The rearrangement uses TRBV28 and TRBJ1-2; the D gene is possibly TRBD1 (6 bases). The CDR3 totals 13 residues. The germline V gene has CDR1 MDHEN and CDR2 SYDVKM. Between the trimmed V and J ends, which lost 7 bases and 4 bases, there was a span of 13 bases. CDR3 DNA sequence: TGTGCCAGCAAACCCGGACAGCCCTATGGCTACACCTTC. This gives the protein CASKPGQPYGYTF.

This clonotype is medium-sized within its sample. The chain combines TRBV7-9 with TRBJ2-7; 8 nucleotides line up with TRBD1. This CDR3 comprises 12 residues. Trimming at V came to 6 bases and at J to 4 bases, leaving 2 bases not matched to a gene. Germline assignment: CDR1 SEHNR and CDR2 FQNEAQ (reference sequence). CDR3 region: CASSDRGYEQYF. The CDR3 nucleotides are TGTGCCAGCAGTGACAGGGGATACGAGCAGTACTTC.

In its sample, this clonotype is medium-sized. The J gene is TRBJ1-1, the V gene TRBV5-1, with D hard to call. With 4 bases removed from V and 0 bases from J, the gap between germline ends came to 10 bases. Per the germline V gene, CDR1 is SGHRS and CDR2 is YFSETQ. The CDR3 extends over 14 amino acids. The CDR3 is CASSEGTVNTEAFF. For the CDR3, the DNA is TGCGCCAGCAGCGAGGGAACAGTGAACACTGAAGCTTTCTTT.

The chain recombines TRBV6-1 with TRBJ1-1; D is possibly TRBD1 (6 bases). The germline gives CDR1 MNHNS, CDR2 SASEGT. V lost 6 bases, J lost 1 base, and 9 bases lay in between. The CDR3 is 13 residues long. CDR3 nucleotides: TGTGCCAGCAGCTGGGGACAGAACACTGAAGCTTTCTTT. Its protein is CASSWGQNTEAFF.

This clonotype has just a few counts. The V gene is TRBV7-6, the J gene TRBJ2-1; possibly TRBD2 for D (6 bases). V lost 5 bases and J lost 4, with 15 bases in between. This CDR3 spans 15 amino acids. Per the germline V gene, CDR1 is SGHVS and CDR2 is FNYEAQ. The CDR3 DNA follows: TGTGCCAGCAGCGACCGGGGGAGGAGGTACAATGAGCAGTTCTTC. Encoded protein: CASSDRGRRYNEQFF.

This sequence joins TRBV5-1 and TRBJ2-1, with 7 bases aligning to TRBD2. Germline V gene data show CDR1 as SGHRS and CDR2 as YFSETQ. V was pared by 4 bases and J by 7 bases, with 20 bases of the junction left unmatched. The CDR3 covers 18 residues. This chain's CDR3 is CASSHGNTWTRGLNEQFF. In DNA form, the CDR3 reads TGCGCCAGCAGCCACGGTAACACCTGGACTAGAGGCCTAAATGAGCAGTTCTTC.

The chain couples TRBV18 to TRBJ2-3, with D perhaps matching TRBD1 (6 bases). V was pared by 6 bases and J by 5 bases, with 24 bases between. CDR3 size: 17 residues. Germline loops: CDR1 KGHSH, CDR2 LQKENI. CDR3 bases: TGTGCCAGCTCGCCGCGATCAAACCTGGCAGGGGTAGATACGCAGTATTTT. Its translation is CASSPRSNLAGVDTQYF.

The sample holds a few counts of this clonotype. The rearrangement uses TRBV19 and TRBJ2-3; TRBD2 matches 8 bases. This CDR3 spans 13 amino acids. Trimming cost V 5 bases and J 6 bases; bases outside gene matches: 4. Germline V gene sequence: CDR1 LNHDA, CDR2 SQIVND (reference sequence). This chain's CDR3 is CASSPREGDTQYF. The CDR3 coding sequence is TGTGCCAGTAGTCCTCGGGAGGGGGATACGCAGTATTTT. The variable domain in full, completed from reference TRBV19 and TRBJ2-3, reads DGGITQSPKYLFRKEGQNVTLSCEQNLNHDAMYWYRQDPGQGLRLIYYSQIVNDFQKGDIAEGYSVSREKKESFPLTVTSAQKNPTAFYLCASSPREGDTQYFGPGTRLTVL.

The gene calls are TRBV12-3 or TRBV12-4 and TRBJ1-2; D is unresolved. Trimming left V 8 bases short and J 4 bases short, with 11 bases between. This CDR3 is built from 12 residues. The CDR3 spells CASWVWGYGYTF. The CDR3 DNA follows: TGTGCCAGCTGGGTTTGGGGCTATGGCTACACCTTC.

This clonotype is labeled medium-sized. V usage is TRBV20-1 and J usage is TRBJ2-1, with 7 bases aligning to TRBD1. The V gene end was trimmed by 6 bases and the J gene end by 2 bases; junction bases not matched to a gene: 7. Germline V gene data show CDR1 as DFQATT and CDR2 as SNEGSKA (reference sequence). The CDR3 is 14 residues long. The CDR3 nucleotides read TGCAGTGCGCACCGAGGGGGCGCCTACAATGAGCAGTTCTTC. Its protein product is CSAHRGGAYNEQFF.

This clonotype was seen a handful of times. V and J are TRBV20-1 and TRBJ2-1; TRBD2 matches at 9 bases. The ends lost 3 bases at V and 5 bases at J; junction bases unmatched: 11. The CDR3 has 16 residues. Germline V lookup: CDR1 DFQATT, CDR2 SNEGSKA (reference sequence). The CDR3 sequence is CSASANSGGRHNEQFF. CDR3 nucleotide sequence: TGCAGTGCTAGTGCCAATAGCGGGGGCCGTCACAATGAGCAGTTCTTC.